This T cell receptor (beta chain) was captured by sequencing in a study of blood T cells in healthy people across ages. Germline lookup yields CDR1 ENHRY and CDR2 SYGVKD. The V and J ends lost 2 bases and 2 bases respectively, with 6 bases between them. The CDR3 has 14 amino acids. Each donor gave 9.5 to 10 milliliters of peripheral blood. Alongside a J-beta primer mix, a sample-barcoded 5' primer served in a second PCR lasting roughly 7 to 11 cycles. Paired-end reads containing CDR3 totaled no fewer than 2.5 million for each sample. TCRdb re-called the 5' RACE reads through MiXCR, storing one row per CDR3 protein. The data contain over a million distinct CDR3 sequences, 45% of them singletons.

The chain combines TRBV10-3 with TRBJ2-2; D possibly corresponds to TRBD1 (5 bases). The sequencing sample was made of blood. The receptor was isolated from a woman in her sixties or seventies in good health. CDR3 sequence: CAISEQGNTGELFF. The CDR3, as DNA: TGTGCCATCAGTGAGCAGGGTAACACCGGGGAGCTGTTTTTT.